These 16 T cell receptor beta chains came from one sample sequenced in a study of PD-L1 blockade in urothelial cancer. Profiling relied on immunoSEQ multiplex PCR, and the TCRdb table lists in-frame clones only, not all of them. The sample consists of 120,000 or so clones, about 84% of them appearing once. Time point reported: peripheral blood 6 weeks after treatment start. Material: PBMCs, obtained around atezolizumab (anti-PD-L1) treatment. These receptors were taken from a middle-aged man with urothelial cancer.

J is TRBJ2-2 and V is TRBV6-1; the match to TRBD1 covers 9 bases. Losses at the gene ends were 6 bases for V and 4 bases for J; bases not matched to a gene: 6. Germline values: CDR1 MNHNS, CDR2 SASEGT. The CDR3 covers 15 residues. In DNA, the CDR3 is TGTGCCAGCAGCAGGACAGGGGCGGTCACCGGGGAGCTGTTTTTT. Residues: CASSRTGAVTGELFF.

The rearrangement uses TRBV7-2 and TRBJ2-4; 10 positions match TRBD2. This CDR3 region has 15 residues. The V gene end was trimmed by 5 bases and the J gene end by 6 bases; junction bases not matched to a gene: 7. Germline loops: CDR1 SGHTA, CDR2 FQGNSA. The CDR3 DNA is TGTGCCAGCAGCCAGACAGCGGGAGGGACAAACATTCAGTACTTC. It codes for CASSQTAGGTNIQYF.

The chain has TRBV28 and TRBJ2-7; TRBD1 agrees at 10 bases. This CDR3 is 14 amino acids long. Per the germline V gene, CDR1 is MDHEN and CDR2 is SYDVKM. The J segment lost 6 bases and the V segment lost 9 bases, leaving 11 bases of the junction unmatched. The CDR3 bases are TGTGCCAGACACTTCGGGACAGGGGAGGCCGAGCAGTACTTC. It is translated as CARHFGTGEAEQYF.

The chain joins TRBV7-8 to TRBJ1-2; weak D call: TRBD1 (5 bases). Germline V lookup: CDR1 SGHVS, CDR2 FQNEAQ. This CDR3 comprises 15 residues. V lost 4 bases and J lost 4, with 16 bases in between. CDR3 bases: TGTGCCAGCAGCTCGTCCGGGACGGGACTCTATGGCTACACCTTC. Amino acids: CASSSSGTGLYGYTF.

This clone appeared a few times. The genes are TRBV7-2 and TRBJ1-2; possible D gene TRBD1, 5 bases. The CDR3 runs 16 residues. In germline, CDR1 is SGHTA, CDR2 FQGNSA. V gave up 5 bases and J gave up 0 bases, with 16 bases separating them. The CDR3 DNA reads as TGTGCCAGCAGCCCAAAGACTGACAGAACTAACTATGGCTACACCTTC. As protein: CASSPKTDRTNYGYTF.

This chain connects TRBV18 to TRBJ1-1; D is ambiguous. Germline V gene data show CDR1 as KGHSH and CDR2 as LQKENI. Trimming pared 7 bases from V and 4 bases from J, leaving 10 bases between. The CDR3 sequence is 12 residues long. The CDR3 protein is CASLNPGTEAFF. CDR3 DNA: TGTGCCAGCTTAAACCCGGGCACTGAAGCTTTCTTT.

The chain uses TRBV7-2 and TRBJ2-7, with D maybe TRBD2 (6 bases). This CDR3 region has 14 residues. V lost 3 bases, J lost 7 bases, and 16 bases lay in between. CDR1 and CDR2 from the germline V gene are SGHTA and FQGNSA. The CDR3 protein is CASSFRPTGEEQYF. In nucleotides, the CDR3 is TGTGCCAGCAGCTTCCGACCAACGGGAGAGGAGCAGTACTTC.

The chain links TRBV30 to TRBJ1-5; unclear D gene. Trimming shortened V by 0 bases and J by 0 bases, and 15 bases separated the two germline ends. This CDR3 has 17 amino acids. The germline gives CDR1 GTSNPN, CDR2 SVGIG (reference sequence). CDR3 DNA: TGTGCCTGGAGTGTACGCACAGAAGGATATAGCAATCAGCCCCAGCATTTT. Its protein is CAWSVRTEGYSNQPQHF.

The chain joins TRBV14 to TRBJ2-3; D perhaps matches TRBD2 (7 bases). Germline values: CDR1 SGHDN, CDR2 FVKESK. The CDR3 is 15 residues long. Trimming cost V 1 base and J 4 bases, with 12 bases left between them. The CDR3 DNA reads TGTGCCAGCAGCCAAGTTCCCGGGGGGCCAGATACGCAGTATTTT. Protein product: CASSQVPGGPDTQYF.

The chain recombines TRBV14 with TRBJ2-3; 14 bases fit TRBD2. The V gene's germline CDR1 is SGHDN and CDR2 FVKESK. The V and J ends lost 0 bases and 6 bases, in that order; junction bases with no gene match: 11. The CDR3 sequence is 19 residues long. The CDR3 is CASSQDATEGLAGVDTQYF. The CDR3 DNA sequence: TGTGCCAGCAGCCAAGATGCAACTGAGGGACTAGCGGGAGTGGATACGCAGTATTTT.

The genes are TRBV6-4 and TRBJ2-1, with 13 nucleotides matching TRBD2. The germline CDR1 and CDR2 sequences are MRHNA and SNTAGT. With 0 bases clipped from V and 10 bases from J, the junction kept 3 bases outside the gene matches. The CDR3 has 15 amino acids. The CDR3 nucleotides read TGTGCCAGCAGTGACTCCGGACTAGCGGGAGTCGAGCAGTTCTTC. Amino acids: CASSDSGLAGVEQFF.

V is TRBV6-1 and J is TRBJ1-1; D unresolved. Looked up from germline, CDR1 is MNHNS and CDR2 is SASEGT. There are 16 residues in the CDR3. V gave up 2 bases and J gave up 1 base, with 14 bases separating them. Written as DNA, the CDR3 is TGTGCCAGCAGTGAAAAAGAGTCAGGAAGGAACACTGAAGCTTTCTTT. It specifies CASSEKESGRNTEAFF.

The gene calls are TRBV5-4 and TRBJ2-4, with TRBD2 matching 7 bases. From germline, CDR1 is SGHNT and CDR2 YYREEE (reference sequence). Trimming at V came to 3 bases and at J to 1 base, leaving 10 bases not matched to a gene. This CDR3 is built from 17 residues. In DNA, the CDR3 is TGTGCCAGCAGCTCAACTTGGGGAGGGGAGGCCAAAAACATTCAGTACTTC. Its translation is CASSSTWGGEAKNIQYF.

This clone was found once. The V call is TRBV11-1, the J call TRBJ2-5; the match to TRBD1 covers 7 bases. The CDR3 loop spans 15 amino acids. Trimming removed 2 bases from V and 1 base from J; junction bases left unmatched: 4. Germline-derived CDR1 and CDR2 are SGHAT and FQDESV (reference sequence). CDR3 amino acids: CASSLLGQAQETQYF. In DNA, the CDR3 is TGTGCCAGCAGCTTACTCGGACAGGCCCAAGAGACCCAGTACTTC. Using reference TRBV11-1 and TRBJ2-5 for the parts outside the CDR3, the full variable domain is EAEVAQSPRYKITEKSQAVAFWCDPISGHATLYWYRQILGQGPELLVQFQDESVVDDSQLPKDRFSAERLKGVDSTLKIQPAELGDSAMYLCASSLLGQAQETQYFGPGTRLLVL.

The chain recombines TRBV19 with TRBJ1-2; no reliable D call. With 7 bases removed from V and 4 bases from J, the gap between germline ends came to 13 bases. The CDR3 covers 13 residues. Per the germline V gene, CDR1 is LNHDA and CDR2 is SQIVND (reference sequence). The DNA of the CDR3 is TGTGCCAGTAAAGACCCCGGAGGCTATGGCTACACCTTC. It translates to CASKDPGGYGYTF.

V is TRBV4-1 and J is TRBJ1-4; D may be TRBD1 (5 bases). Per germline, CDR1 MGHRA and CDR2 YSYEKL. This CDR3 contains 14 residues. V was shortened by 2 bases and J by 5 bases, with 9 bases between the two germline ends. CDR3 loop: CASSQRQLNEKLFF. CDR3 nucleotides: TGCGCCAGCAGCCAAAGACAGCTAAATGAAAAACTGTTTTTT.